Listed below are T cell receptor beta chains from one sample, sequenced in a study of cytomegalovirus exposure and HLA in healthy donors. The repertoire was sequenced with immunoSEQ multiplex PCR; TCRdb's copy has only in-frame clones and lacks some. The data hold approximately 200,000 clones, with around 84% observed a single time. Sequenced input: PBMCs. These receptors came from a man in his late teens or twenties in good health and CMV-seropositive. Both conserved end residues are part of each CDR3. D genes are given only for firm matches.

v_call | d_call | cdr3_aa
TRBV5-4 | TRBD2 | CASSLSGRAWDEQFF
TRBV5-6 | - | CASTELGQPNTGELFF
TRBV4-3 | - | CASSQEGQYQETQYF
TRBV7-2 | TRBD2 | CASSFGLATTYEQYF
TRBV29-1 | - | CSVVRDNEQFF
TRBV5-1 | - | CASSFLRVTKYNEQFF
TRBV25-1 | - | CASRENYGYTF
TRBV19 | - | CASSIGGAGLTYNEQFF
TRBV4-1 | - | CASSHRDTSYEQYF
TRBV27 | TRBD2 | CASSPGLADYNEQFF
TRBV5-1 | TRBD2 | CASSIKRGSWLFF
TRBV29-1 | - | CSVQTGRQYF
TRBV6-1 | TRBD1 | CASSLGTGVEKLFF
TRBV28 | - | CASSPGNSGNTIYF
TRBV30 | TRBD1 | CAWSRGQGNTIYF
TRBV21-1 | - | CASSKPAGGSYEQYF
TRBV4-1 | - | CASSQEANGGTYNEQFF
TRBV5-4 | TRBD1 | CASSPGLDRGGDTQYF
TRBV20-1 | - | CSVRGNPEAFF
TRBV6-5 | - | CASSYSWGRDGYTF
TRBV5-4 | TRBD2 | CASRYTSGRSRETQYF
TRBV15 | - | CATSQGYYEQYF
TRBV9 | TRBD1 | CASRRTSGGAGANVLTF
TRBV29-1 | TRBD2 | CSVDPSGSMETQYF
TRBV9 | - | CASSVEGRTYEQYF
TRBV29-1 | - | CSARRGLNTEAFF
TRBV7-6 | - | CASSPGQQETQYF
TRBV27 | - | CASSRRTGNEKLFF
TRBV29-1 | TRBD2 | CSVGLTSGANNEQFF
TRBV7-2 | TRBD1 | CASSLSRGRVDTQYF
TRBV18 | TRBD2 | CASSLGTPAGGPSSTDTQYF